These 30 T cell receptor beta chains came from one sample sequenced in a study of CD8 T cells in Susac syndrome. RNA was extracted with the RNeasy kit, and a quantity of roughly 0.5 to 1 ug was reverse transcribed using random hexamers. In TCRdb, the immunoSEQ multiplex PCR reads were re-called with MiXCR into one record per CDR3 protein. The sample has around 170,000 distinct CDR3 sequences; roughly 95% are singletons. Source material: CD4+ T cells from PBMCs. Receptors originate from a human donor with Susac syndrome.

This clonotype was recorded once. The genes are TRBV5-1 and TRBJ1-2, with D possibly TRBD1 on 5 matching bases. This CDR3 comprises 16 residues. Trimming left V 4 bases short and J 0 bases short, with 16 bases between. CDR1 is SGHRS, CDR2 YFSETQ, per germline. The CDR3 nucleotides read TGCGCCAGCAGCCCGGTTGGGGCCGAAGCTAACTATGGCTACACCTTC. Translating it yields CASSPVGAEANYGYTF. Supplemented by reference TRBV5-1 and TRBJ1-2, the full variable domain reads KAGVTQTPRYLIKTRGQQVTLSCSPISGHRSVSWYQQTPGQGLQFLFEYFSETQRNKGNFPGRFSGRQFSNSRSEMNVSTLELGDSALYLCASSPVGAEANYGYTFGSGTRLTVV.

The chain has TRBV5-4 and TRBJ1-4; D possibly corresponds to TRBD1 (5 bases). This CDR3 region has 14 residues. V dropped 4 bases and J dropped 8 bases, with 15 bases sitting between them. Germline V gene sequence: CDR1 SGHNT, CDR2 YYREEE (reference sequence). CDR3 DNA sequence: TGTGCCAGCAGCGTGGGACCTACAGGCGAAAAACTGTTTTTT. It yields the protein CASSVGPTGEKLFF.

CDR3 DNA: TGTGCCAGCAGCCAAGACCTAGCCTCTTTCTCCTACGAGCAGTACTTC. Translated: CASSQDLASFSYEQYF. The chain joins TRBV3-1 to TRBJ2-7, with a possible D match to TRBD2 (5 bases). The ends were cut back, 0 bases at V and 0 bases at J, with 12 bases in the middle. From germline, CDR1 is LGHDT and CDR2 YNNKEL (reference sequence). This CDR3 contains 16 residues.

V and J are TRBV12-3 or TRBV12-4 and TRBJ1-1, with 11 bases identical to TRBD1. V was clipped by 5 bases and J by 5 bases; unmatched bases: 4. The CDR3 extends over 14 amino acids. CDR3 sequence reads: CASSGGQGGTEAFF. CDR3 bases: TGTGCCAGCAGTGGGGGACAGGGGGGAACTGAAGCTTTCTTT.

The chain couples TRBV12-5 to TRBJ2-1; D not certain. Trimming removed 8 bases at V and 5 bases at J, with 4 bases between. This CDR3 comprises 10 residues. Germline assignment: CDR1 LGHNT and CDR2 FRNRAP. In nucleotides, the CDR3 is TGTGCTAGTTCTAACAATGAGCAGTTCTTC. This encodes CASSNNEQFF.

In its sample, this clonotype was seen once. V usage is TRBV5-1 and J usage is TRBJ2-3; 7 bases agree with TRBD2. CDR1 is SGHRS, CDR2 YFSETQ, per germline. V lost 4 bases, J lost 3 bases, and 8 bases stayed unmatched. This CDR3 spans 15 amino acids. The CDR3 here is CASSVTSSGTDTQYF. In DNA, the CDR3 is TGCGCCAGCAGCGTGACTAGCTCGGGGACAGATACGCAGTATTTT.

This clonotype was detected only once. The gene calls are TRBV29-1 and TRBJ1-5; D is uncertain. The CDR3 sequence is 14 residues long. Germline values: CDR1 SQVTM, CDR2 ANQGSEA. V lost 5 bases, J lost 3 bases, and 14 bases lay in between. CDR3 sequence: CSVREGRNNQPQHF. The CDR3 coding sequence is TGCAGCGTTCGGGAAGGGAGGAACAATCAGCCCCAGCATTTT.

The V gene is TRBV3-1, the J gene TRBJ2-2; 8 bases are a match to TRBD1. This CDR3 comprises 14 residues. J lost 3 bases, V lost 4 bases, and 1 base had no gene match. CDR1 LGHDT and CDR2 YNNKEL come from the germline V gene (reference sequence). The CDR3 is CASSRTGHTGELFF. For the CDR3, the DNA is TGTGCCAGCAGCCGGACAGGGCACACCGGGGAGCTGTTTTTT.

The chain uses TRBV3-1 and TRBJ1-6; 7 bases agree with TRBD1. J lost 6 bases, V lost 5 bases, and 7 bases had no gene match. CDR3 length: 15 amino acids. Germline V lookup: CDR1 LGHDT, CDR2 YNNKEL (reference sequence). Here the CDR3 DNA reads TGTGCCAGCAGCTCTTCGGGACAGCCTAATTCACCCCTCCACTTT. This gives the protein CASSSSGQPNSPLHF.

The chain couples TRBV19 to TRBJ1-2, with D perhaps matching TRBD1 (5 bases). CDR1 is LNHDA, CDR2 SQIVND, per germline (reference sequence). The germline V and J ends were trimmed by 3 bases and 2 bases, with 7 bases remaining between them. The CDR3 sequence is 13 residues long. This CDR3 reads CASSMGGNYGYTF. CDR3 coding DNA: TGTGCCAGTAGTATGGGGGGGAACTATGGCTACACCTTC.

This clonotype occurred once. The chain uses TRBV20-1 and TRBJ1-4, with 9 bases aligning to TRBD1. The CDR3 has 12 amino acids. V lost 5 bases to trimming and J lost 5 bases; unmatched junction nucleotides: 0. Germline loops: CDR1 DFQATT, CDR2 SNEGSKA (reference sequence). The CDR3 DNA reads as TGCAGTGCTGGGACAGGGAATGAAAAACTGTTTTTT. It is translated as CSAGTGNEKLFF.

The V gene is TRBV6-2 or TRBV6-3, the J gene TRBJ2-5, with a possible D match to TRBD2 (6 bases). V lost 2 bases, J lost 0 bases, and 13 bases lay in between. This CDR3 spans 16 amino acids. Germline CDR1 and CDR2: MNHEY and SVGEGT. The CDR3 DNA reads TGTGCCAGCAGTTACCGGGACTGGACTTACCAAGAGACCCAGTACTTC. It encodes CASSYRDWTYQETQYF.

The genes are TRBV5-4 and TRBJ2-3; possible D gene TRBD1, 7 bases. The CDR3 is 16 amino acids. The V gene's germline CDR1 is SGHNT and CDR2 YYREEE (reference sequence). With 4 bases removed from V and 6 bases from J, the gap between germline ends came to 21 bases. CDR3 loop: CASSGIRQGGADTQYF. CDR3 bases: TGTGCCAGCAGCGGGATTCGACAGGGAGGTGCGGATACGCAGTATTTT.

Remarks on this clonotype: The junction departs from germline at one end; a sequencing error may be responsible. The gene calls are TRBV14 and TRBJ1-2; 7 nucleotides align to TRBD1. Germline loops: CDR1 SGHDN, CDR2 FVKESK. This CDR3 is 14 amino acids long. Written as DNA, the CDR3 is TGTGCCAGCAGCCCCCTCGGGATAGGGACAGCAATTTCCTTC. This translates into CASSPLGIGTAISF.

V is TRBV20-1 and J is TRBJ2-1; TRBD2 aligns across 9 bases. The CDR3 contains 15 residues. J was trimmed by 2 bases and V by 4 bases; bases with no gene match: 6. In germline, CDR1 is DFQATT, CDR2 SNEGSKA (reference sequence). The CDR3 is CSAKALAGPYNEQFF. CDR3 sequence (DNA): TGCAGTGCTAAGGCCCTAGCGGGGCCCTACAATGAGCAGTTCTTC.

V and J are TRBV19 and TRBJ1-2; D gene ambiguous. CDR3 length: 14 amino acids. CDR1 is LNHDA, CDR2 SQIVND, per germline (reference sequence). V was trimmed by 5 bases and J by 3 bases, leaving 13 bases between them. CDR3 DNA sequence: TGTGCCAGTAGTTCTGGAGTCAAGGACTATGGCTACACCTTC. Translated, it gives CASSSGVKDYGYTF.

V is TRBV28 and J is TRBJ2-1; 13 nucleotides align to TRBD2. Losses at the gene ends were 5 bases for V and 1 base for J; bases not matched to a gene: 5. The CDR3 runs 17 residues. Looked up from germline, CDR1 is MDHEN and CDR2 is SYDVKM. CDR3 coding DNA: TGTGCCAGCAGTAGACTAGCGGGGGGCCTATCCTACAATGAGCAGTTCTTC. Amino acid sequence: CASSRLAGGLSYNEQFF.

The J gene is TRBJ2-4, the V gene TRBV2; 8 bases match TRBD1. J was trimmed by 9 bases and V by 8 bases; bases with no gene match: 21. This CDR3 region has 17 residues. Germline V gene data show CDR1 as SNHLY and CDR2 as FYNNEI. CDR3 sequence reads: CASAPGPRGTGSSIQYF. As DNA, the CDR3 is TGTGCCAGCGCTCCAGGGCCCCGCGGGACAGGCTCCTCCATTCAGTACTTC.

The CDR3 loop is CAWSIANYGYTF. As DNA, the CDR3 is TGTGCCTGGAGTATAGCTAACTATGGCTACACCTTC. The chain couples TRBV30 to TRBJ1-2; D remains ambiguous. The germline V gene has CDR1 GTSNPN and CDR2 SVGIG (reference sequence). This CDR3 is 12 amino acids long. Trimming removed 2 bases from V and 0 bases from J, with 4 bases in between. The full variable domain, completed using reference TRBV30 and TRBJ1-2, is SQTIHQWPATLVQPVGSPLSLECTVEGTSNPNLYWYRQAAGRGLQLLFYSVGIGQISSEVPQNLSASRPQDRQFILSSKKLLLSDSGFYLCAWSIANYGYTFGSGTRLTVV.

The genes are TRBV29-1 and TRBJ2-3, with D perhaps matching TRBD2 (6 bases). V lost 4 bases to trimming and J lost 4 bases, with 9 bases between them. CDR1 is SQVTM, CDR2 ANQGSEA, per germline. The CDR3 loop spans 12 amino acids. CDR3 sequence reads: CSVGGAPDTQYF. The CDR3 region has the DNA TGCAGCGTTGGCGGGGCGCCAGATACGCAGTATTTT.

This chain uses TRBV3-1 with TRBJ1-6; D might be TRBD1 (5 bases). Germline V CDR1 and CDR2: LGHDT, YNNKEL (reference sequence). Trimming shortened V by 0 bases and J by 8 bases, and 11 bases separated the two germline ends. The length of the CDR3 is 15 residues. For the CDR3, the DNA is TGTGCCAGCAGCCAAGAGGGCAGGGCGGATTCACCCCTCCACTTT. Protein product: CASSQEGRADSPLHF.

V is TRBV7-2 and J is TRBJ2-1, with 10 bases matching TRBD2. From germline, CDR1 is SGHTA and CDR2 FQGNSA. The V gene end was trimmed by 8 bases and the J gene end by 7 bases; junction bases not matched to a gene: 11. The CDR3 extends over 15 amino acids. CDR3 nucleotides: TGTGCCAGCGGCCAAAGCGGGGGGGCCGGAAATGAGCAGTTCTTC. Translating gives CASGQSGGAGNEQFF.

The chain carries TRBV5-1 and TRBJ1-2; D remains ambiguous. Trimming took off 7 bases at V and 3 bases at J, with 10 bases between the two ends. This CDR3 contains 12 residues. Germline loops: CDR1 SGHRS, CDR2 YFSETQ. This CDR3 reads CASRWADYGYTF. CDR3 sequence (DNA): TGCGCCAGCCGCTGGGCGGACTATGGCTACACCTTC.

In its sample, this clonotype was seen once. V usage is TRBV27 and J usage is TRBJ1-5; D perhaps matches TRBD1 (5 bases). The length of the CDR3 is 15 residues. The germline CDR1 and CDR2 sequences are MNHEY and SMNVEV (reference sequence). V lost 8 bases and J lost 1, with 15 bases in between. DNA for the CDR3: TGTGCCAGCTGCCGAGGGGTCCCGAGCAATCAGCCCCAGCATTTT. Protein sequence: CASCRGVPSNQPQHF.

As DNA, the CDR3 is TGTGCCAGCTCACCGCAAACAGGAGAGGACACAGATACGCAGTATTTT. Its translation: CASSPQTGEDTDTQYF. J is TRBJ2-3 and V is TRBV18, with a tentative D call TRBD1 (5 bases). Per the germline V gene, CDR1 is KGHSH and CDR2 is LQKENI. With 3 bases removed from V and 2 bases from J, the gap between germline ends came to 15 bases. CDR3 length equals 16 residues.

The V and J genes are TRBV13 and TRBJ2-4; perhaps TRBD2 as D (5 bases). The CDR3 is 14 amino acids. The germline V gene encodes CDR1 PRHDT and CDR2 FYEKMQ (reference sequence). V shed 1 base and J shed 7 bases, with 11 bases lying between them. The CDR3 coding sequence is TGTGCCAGCAGCTTAGTGGGGAGTGCGAACATTCAGTACTTC. Its translation is CASSLVGSANIQYF.

The chain has TRBV27 and TRBJ1-2, with no clear D. CDR3 length: 15 amino acids. Per the germline V gene, CDR1 is MNHEY and CDR2 is SMNVEV (reference sequence). With 2 bases removed from V and 1 base from J, the gap between germline ends came to 11 bases. The CDR3 region is CASSLSPGNNYGYTF. For the CDR3, the DNA is TGTGCCAGCAGTTTAAGTCCGGGGAATAACTATGGCTACACCTTC.

The V call is TRBV12-3 or TRBV12-4, the J call TRBJ1-2; 7 bases line up with TRBD1. This CDR3 has 14 amino acids. V lost 3 bases to trimming and J lost 4 bases; unmatched junction nucleotides: 5. Written as DNA, the CDR3 is TGTGCCAGCAGTTTGAGGCAGGGGGTCTATGGCTACACCTTC. It is translated as CASSLRQGVYGYTF.

The J gene is TRBJ2-5, the V gene TRBV6-4; tentative D call: TRBD1 (5 bases). The CDR3 totals 14 residues. Germline V CDR1 and CDR2: MRHNA, SNTAGT. Trimming took 3 bases from V and 5 from J, leaving 13 bases between them. CDR3 residues: CASSEQVTSETQYF. The CDR3 region has the DNA TGTGCCAGCAGTGAACAGGTGACGTCGGAGACCCAGTACTTC.

The CDR3 protein is CASSSRGGREKLFF. The CDR3 DNA follows: TGTGCCAGCAGCTCCAGAGGGGGTCGTGAAAAACTGTTTTTT. This chain connects TRBV7-6 to TRBJ1-4, with D maybe TRBD1 (6 bases). V was pared by 4 bases and J by 7 bases, with 13 bases between. The CDR3 runs to 14 residues. CDR1 is SGHVS, CDR2 FNYEAQ, per germline.